The clone carrying this T cell receptor (beta chain) was detected once. Repertoires were generated with immunoSEQ multiplex PCR, while TCRdb's copy carries only in-frame clones and drops some. Of roughly 150,000 clones listed, about 91% were seen once; the top ten hold under 3.5%. The data derive from a study of T cell responses to AZD1222 COVID-19 vaccine. The sequence was obtained from an adult in good health. This specimen was peripheral blood, taken on day 0 of MenACWY control vaccination.

The CDR3 DNA follows: TGTGCCAGCAGTGAAGTGGGACAGGGGGGCGAGCAGTACTTC. This translates into CASSEVGQGGEQYF. This chain uses TRBV6-1 with TRBJ2-7; 11 nucleotides agree with TRBD1. Trimming removed 1 base from V and 6 bases from J; junction bases left unmatched: 2. The CDR3 sequence is 14 residues long. CDR1 MNHNS and CDR2 SASEGT come from the germline V gene.